This TCR beta chain appears in the sequencing data of a study of blood T cells in healthy people across ages. A second PCR of roughly 7 to 11 cycles used a sample-barcoded 5' primer and a J-beta primer mix. TCRdb fed the 5' RACE reads into MiXCR, producing one record per CDR3 protein. Of some 760,000 distinct CDR3 sequences in the sample, approximately 25% were seen once. The CDR3 has 13 amino acids. V was clipped by 4 bases and J by 3 bases, with 9 bases between them. Germline CDR1 ENHRY, CDR2 SYGVKD. This clonotype came up a few times. The same data also contributed to another study, on T cells of mothers and their children.

This sequence joins TRBV10-3 and TRBJ2-5; D gene ambiguous. The source material was blood. This TCR derives from a boy between 10 and 17 years old in good health. DNA of the CDR3: TGTGCCATCAGTGGTATGCTGGAAGAGACCCAGTACTTC. The encoded protein is CAISGMLEETQYF.